This T cell receptor (beta chain) appears in the sequencing data of a study of blood T cell repertoires in COVID-19. The CDR3 loop spans 14 amino acids. Germline CDR1 SQVTM, CDR2 ANQGSEA. Trimming left V 2 bases short and J 3 bases short, with 12 bases between. This table comes from immunoSEQ multiplex PCR, and its TCRdb copy is limited to in-frame clones, with some not included. The sample lists some 99,000 clones; around 85% were seen once. The sample comprised peripheral blood. This chain connects TRBV29-1 to TRBJ2-3; possibly TRBD1 for D (5 bases). The receptor's source is a woman older than 75 with acute or convalescent COVID-19. CDR3 sequence: CSVESGARTDTQYF. The DNA for the CDR3 is TGCAGCGTTGAAAGTGGGGCTCGTACAGATACGCAGTATTTT.